The subject of this entry is one TCR beta chain. Its antigen is currently unknown. The data derive from a study of blood T cells in healthy people across ages. Study observations and caveats: A strong correlation between TCR beta diversity and naive T cell percentage was seen.

Isolated PBMCs totaled at least 6 million in each sample. The CDR3 totals 13 residues. Germline V gene lookup returns CDR1 MNHEY and CDR2 SVGEGT. The V end lost 8 bases, the J end lost 4 bases, and 12 bases lay between the germline ends. A J-beta primer mix and a sample-barcoded 5' primer were used in a second PCR of roughly 6 to 11 cycles. The authors tagged each cDNA molecule using a template-switch adaptor with 12 random nucleotides. TCRdb analysed the 5' RACE reads with MiXCR anew, one entry per CDR3 protein. Found here are approximately 850,000 distinct CDR3 sequences, roughly 64% of them singletons; the top ten hold roughly 22%.

The chain combines TRBV6-2 or TRBV6-3 with TRBJ2-1; no definite D call. The TCR was taken from a man aged 25 to 40 in good health. The sequenced material came from blood. The CDR3 region has the DNA TGTGCCAGCGGTGAAGCCAGTTACAATGAGCAGTTCTTC. Its protein product is CASGEASYNEQFF.